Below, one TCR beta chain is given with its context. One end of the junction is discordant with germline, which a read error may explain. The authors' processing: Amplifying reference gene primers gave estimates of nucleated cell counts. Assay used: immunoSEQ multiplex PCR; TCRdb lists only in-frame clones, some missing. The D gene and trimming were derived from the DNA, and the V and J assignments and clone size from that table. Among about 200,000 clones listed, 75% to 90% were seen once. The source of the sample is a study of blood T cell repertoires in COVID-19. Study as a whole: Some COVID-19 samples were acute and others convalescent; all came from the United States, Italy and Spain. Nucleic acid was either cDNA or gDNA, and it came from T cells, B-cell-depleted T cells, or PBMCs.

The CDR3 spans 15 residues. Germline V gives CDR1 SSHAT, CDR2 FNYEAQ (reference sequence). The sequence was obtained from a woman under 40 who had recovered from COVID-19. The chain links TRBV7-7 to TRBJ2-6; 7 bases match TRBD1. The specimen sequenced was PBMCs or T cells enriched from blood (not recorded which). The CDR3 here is CASSRGQSGANVLTF. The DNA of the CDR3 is TGTGCTAGCAGCCGGGGACAGTCTGGGGCCAACGTCCTGACTTTC.